A single T cell receptor beta chain is shown here with its context. Its specificity is not known. The source of the sample is a study of cytomegalovirus exposure and HLA in healthy donors. Findings and caveats of the study: Later analysis associated a missense DCLRE1C variant with TCR beta V- and J-gene trimming. Segments of the TCR beta V type were, in most cases, productive about 90% or about 30% of the time in an earlier analysis. Beyond CMV serostatus, there was no information to go on about immune exposure.

Germline-derived CDR1 and CDR2 are SGHDN and FVKESK. The CDR3 is 18 amino acids. V shed 1 base and J 2 bases; nucleotides not matched to a gene: 13. Vbeta (60) and Jbeta (13) primers were used in the PCR. Sequenced by immunoSEQ multiplex PCR; TCRdb stores in-frame clones only, minus some. The sample yields roughly 160,000 clones, less than 85% seen once. The sequencing input was PBMCs. The chain uses TRBV14 and TRBJ1-1; 7 bases match TRBD1. The sequence was collected from a boy between 2 and 10 years old in good health and CMV-seronegative. CDR3 protein: CASSQGLPQGGLNTEAFF. As DNA, the CDR3 is TGTGCCAGCAGCCAAGGCTTGCCTCAGGGGGGCCTCAACACTGAAGCTTTCTTT.